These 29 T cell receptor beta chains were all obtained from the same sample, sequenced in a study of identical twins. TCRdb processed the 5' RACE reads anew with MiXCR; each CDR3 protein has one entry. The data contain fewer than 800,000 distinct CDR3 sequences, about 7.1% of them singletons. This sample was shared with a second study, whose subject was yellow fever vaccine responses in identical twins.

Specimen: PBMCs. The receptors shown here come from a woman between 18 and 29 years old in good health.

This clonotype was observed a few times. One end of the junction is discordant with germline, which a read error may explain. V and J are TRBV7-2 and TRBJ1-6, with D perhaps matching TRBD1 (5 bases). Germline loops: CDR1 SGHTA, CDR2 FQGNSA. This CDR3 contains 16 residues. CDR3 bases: TGTGCCAGCAGCCGAAACTTCAGGGTCTATGATTCACCCCTCCACTTT. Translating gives CASSRNFRVYDSPLHF.

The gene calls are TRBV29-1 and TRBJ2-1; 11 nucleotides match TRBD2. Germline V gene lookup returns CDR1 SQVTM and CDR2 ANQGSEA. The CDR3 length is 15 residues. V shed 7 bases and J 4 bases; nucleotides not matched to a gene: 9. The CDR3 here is CSALAGGPGYNEQFF. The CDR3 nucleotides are TGCAGCGCATTAGCGGGGGGGCCGGGGTACAATGAGCAGTTCTTC.

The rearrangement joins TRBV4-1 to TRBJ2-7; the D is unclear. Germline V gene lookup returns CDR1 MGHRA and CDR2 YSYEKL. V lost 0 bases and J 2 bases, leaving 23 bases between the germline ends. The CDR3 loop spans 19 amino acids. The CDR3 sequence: CASSQDYPTNQVRTYEQYV. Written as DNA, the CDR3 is TGCGCCAGCAGCCAAGATTACCCCACGAATCAAGTCCGTACCTACGAGCAGTACGTC.

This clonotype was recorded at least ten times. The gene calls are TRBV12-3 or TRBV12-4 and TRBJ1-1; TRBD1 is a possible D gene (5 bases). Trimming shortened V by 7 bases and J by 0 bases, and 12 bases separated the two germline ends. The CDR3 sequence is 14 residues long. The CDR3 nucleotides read TGTGCCAGCAAACCGGGACGGTTGAACACTGAAGCTTTCTTT. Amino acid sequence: CASKPGRLNTEAFF.

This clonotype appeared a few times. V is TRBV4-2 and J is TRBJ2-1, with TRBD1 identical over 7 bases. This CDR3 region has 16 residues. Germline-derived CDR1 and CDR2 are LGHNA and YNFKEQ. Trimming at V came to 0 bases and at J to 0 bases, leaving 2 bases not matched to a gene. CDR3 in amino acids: CASSQEDRASYNEQFF. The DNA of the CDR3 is TGTGCCAGCAGCCAAGAAGACAGGGCCTCCTACAATGAGCAGTTCTTC.

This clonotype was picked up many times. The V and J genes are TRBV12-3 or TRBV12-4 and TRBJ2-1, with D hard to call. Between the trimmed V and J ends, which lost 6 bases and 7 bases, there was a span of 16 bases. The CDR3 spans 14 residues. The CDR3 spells CASSPVWSDNEQFF. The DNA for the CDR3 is TGTGCCAGCAGCCCTGTGTGGTCTGATAATGAGCAGTTCTTC.

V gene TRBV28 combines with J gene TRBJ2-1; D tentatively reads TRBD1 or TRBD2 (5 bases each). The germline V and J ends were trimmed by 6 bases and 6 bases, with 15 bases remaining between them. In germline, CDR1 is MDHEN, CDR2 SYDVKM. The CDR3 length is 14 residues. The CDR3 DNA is TGTGCCAGCAGCCCCACCGGGACGCCCAATGAGCAGTTCTTC. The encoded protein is CASSPTGTPNEQFF.

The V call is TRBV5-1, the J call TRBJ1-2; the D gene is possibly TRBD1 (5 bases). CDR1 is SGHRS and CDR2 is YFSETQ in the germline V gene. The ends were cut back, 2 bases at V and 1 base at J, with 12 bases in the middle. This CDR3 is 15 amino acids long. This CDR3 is CASSFSWGDNYGYTF. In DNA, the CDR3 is TGCGCCAGCAGCTTTAGTTGGGGGGATAACTATGGCTACACCTTC.

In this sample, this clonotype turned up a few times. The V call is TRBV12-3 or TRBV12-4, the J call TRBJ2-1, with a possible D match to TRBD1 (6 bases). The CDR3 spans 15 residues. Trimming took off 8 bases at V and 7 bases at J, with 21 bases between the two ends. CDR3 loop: CASRPRDTLWNEQFF. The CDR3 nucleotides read TGTGCCAGCCGCCCCCGGGACACCCTCTGGAATGAGCAGTTCTTC.

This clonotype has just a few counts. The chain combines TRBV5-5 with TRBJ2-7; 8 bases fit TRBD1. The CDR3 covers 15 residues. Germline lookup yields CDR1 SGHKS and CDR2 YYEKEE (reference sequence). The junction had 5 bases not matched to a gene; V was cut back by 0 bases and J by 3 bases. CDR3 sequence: CASSLATDRVYEQYV. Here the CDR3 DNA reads TGTGCCAGCAGCTTGGCTACGGACAGGGTCTACGAGCAGTACGTC.

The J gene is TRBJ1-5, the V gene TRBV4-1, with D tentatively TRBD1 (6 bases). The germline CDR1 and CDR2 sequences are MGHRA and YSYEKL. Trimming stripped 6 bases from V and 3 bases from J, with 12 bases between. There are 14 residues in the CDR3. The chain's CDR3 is CASRPPGVNQPQHF. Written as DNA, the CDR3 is TGCGCCAGCAGGCCGCCAGGGGTCAATCAGCCCCAGCATTTT.

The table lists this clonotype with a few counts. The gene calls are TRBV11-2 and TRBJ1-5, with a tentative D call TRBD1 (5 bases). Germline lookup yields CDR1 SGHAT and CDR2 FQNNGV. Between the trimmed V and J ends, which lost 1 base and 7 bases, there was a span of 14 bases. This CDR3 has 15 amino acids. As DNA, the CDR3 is TGTGCCAGCAGCTTAGTGTTGTCCGGGGGGCAGCCCCAGCATTTT. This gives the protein CASSLVLSGGQPQHF.

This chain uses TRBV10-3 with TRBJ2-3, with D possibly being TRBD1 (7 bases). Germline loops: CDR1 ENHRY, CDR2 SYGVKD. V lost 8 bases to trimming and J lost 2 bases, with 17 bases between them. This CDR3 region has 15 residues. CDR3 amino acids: CAIGGTVTDTDTQYF. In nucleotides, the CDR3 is TGTGCCATCGGAGGGACAGTAACAGACACAGATACGCAGTATTTT.

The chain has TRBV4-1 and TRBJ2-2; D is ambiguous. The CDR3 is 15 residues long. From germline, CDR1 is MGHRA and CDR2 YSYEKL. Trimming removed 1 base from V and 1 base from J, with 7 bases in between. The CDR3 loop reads CASSQVVVNTGELFF. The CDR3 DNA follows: TGCGCCAGCAGCCAAGTCGTGGTGAACACCGGGGAGCTGTTTTTT.

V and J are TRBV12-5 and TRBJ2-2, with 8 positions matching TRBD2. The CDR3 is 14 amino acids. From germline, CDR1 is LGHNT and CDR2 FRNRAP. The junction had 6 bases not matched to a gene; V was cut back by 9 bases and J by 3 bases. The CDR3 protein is CASSAGVYTGELFF. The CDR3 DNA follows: TGTGCTAGCTCAGCGGGAGTGTACACCGGGGAGCTGTTTTTT.

The CDR3 spells CASSQGAGAPSTDTQYF. CDR3 coding DNA: TGTGCCAGCAGCCAAGGGGCTGGGGCGCCTTCCACAGATACGCAGTATTTT. The chain has TRBV3-1 and TRBJ2-3, with D perhaps TRBD1 (5 bases). Germline values: CDR1 LGHDT, CDR2 YNNKEL (reference sequence). V gave up 1 base and J gave up 2 bases, with 16 bases separating them. The CDR3 totals 17 residues.

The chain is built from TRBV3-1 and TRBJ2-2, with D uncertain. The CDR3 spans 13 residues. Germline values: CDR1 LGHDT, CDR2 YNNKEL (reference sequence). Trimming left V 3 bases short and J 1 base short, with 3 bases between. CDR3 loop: CASSHRNTGELFF. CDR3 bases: TGTGCCAGCAGCCACAGGAACACCGGGGAGCTGTTTTTT.

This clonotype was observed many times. CDR3 sequence reads: CAIRDTGGKNYEQYF. The CDR3, as DNA: TGTGCCATCCGAGACACAGGGGGTAAAAACTACGAGCAGTACTTC. The rearrangement uses TRBV10-3 and TRBJ2-7, with 8 bases identical to TRBD1. In germline, CDR1 is ENHRY, CDR2 SYGVKD. Germline trimming cut 8 bases from V and 3 bases from J; bases unmatched to any gene: 12. There are 15 residues in the CDR3.

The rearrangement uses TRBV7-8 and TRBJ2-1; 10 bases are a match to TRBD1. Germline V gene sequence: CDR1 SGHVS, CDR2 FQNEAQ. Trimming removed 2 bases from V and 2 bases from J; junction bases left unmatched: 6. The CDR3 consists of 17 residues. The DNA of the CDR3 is TGTGCCAGCAGCTTATCTCCTGGACAGGGGGCCTACAATGAGCAGTTCTTC. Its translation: CASSLSPGQGAYNEQFF.

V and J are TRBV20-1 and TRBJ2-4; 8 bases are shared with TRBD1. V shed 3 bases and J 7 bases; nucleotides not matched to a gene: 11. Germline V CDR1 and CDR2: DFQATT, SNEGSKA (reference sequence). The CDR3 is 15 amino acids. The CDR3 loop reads CSASPLAGGWNIQYF. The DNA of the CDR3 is TGCAGTGCTAGTCCACTAGCAGGGGGCTGGAACATTCAGTACTTC.

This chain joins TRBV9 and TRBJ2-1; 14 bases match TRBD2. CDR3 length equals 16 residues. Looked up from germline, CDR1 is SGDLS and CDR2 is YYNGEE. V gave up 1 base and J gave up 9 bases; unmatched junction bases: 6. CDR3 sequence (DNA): TGTGCCAGCAGCGTATGGGGGACTAGCGGGAGTGGTGAGCAGTTCTTC. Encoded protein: CASSVWGTSGSGEQFF.

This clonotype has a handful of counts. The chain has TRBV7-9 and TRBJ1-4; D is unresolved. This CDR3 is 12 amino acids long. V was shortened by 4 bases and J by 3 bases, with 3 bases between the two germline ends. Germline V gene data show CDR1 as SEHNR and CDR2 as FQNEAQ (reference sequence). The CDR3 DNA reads TGTGCCAGCAGCTCACCTAATGAAAAACTGTTTTTT. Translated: CASSSPNEKLFF.

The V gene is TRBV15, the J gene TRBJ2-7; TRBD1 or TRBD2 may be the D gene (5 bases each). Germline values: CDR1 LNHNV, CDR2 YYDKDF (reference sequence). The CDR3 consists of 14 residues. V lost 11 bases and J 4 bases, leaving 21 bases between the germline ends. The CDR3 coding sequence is TGTGCCTCACGGGGACCTCTCCACATTTACGAGCAGTACTTC. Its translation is CASRGPLHIYEQYF.

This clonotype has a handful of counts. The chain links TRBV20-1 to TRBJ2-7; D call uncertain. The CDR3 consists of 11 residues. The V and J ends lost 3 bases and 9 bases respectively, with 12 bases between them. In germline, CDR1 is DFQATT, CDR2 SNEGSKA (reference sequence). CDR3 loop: CSASQELGQYF. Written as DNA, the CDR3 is TGCAGTGCTAGTCAGGAACTCGGGCAGTACTTC.

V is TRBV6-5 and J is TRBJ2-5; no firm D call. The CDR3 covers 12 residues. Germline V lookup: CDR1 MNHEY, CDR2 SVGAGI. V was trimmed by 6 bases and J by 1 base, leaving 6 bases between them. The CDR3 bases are TGTGCCAGCAGGGCCCCCCAAGAGACCCAGTACTTC. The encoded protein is CASRAPQETQYF.

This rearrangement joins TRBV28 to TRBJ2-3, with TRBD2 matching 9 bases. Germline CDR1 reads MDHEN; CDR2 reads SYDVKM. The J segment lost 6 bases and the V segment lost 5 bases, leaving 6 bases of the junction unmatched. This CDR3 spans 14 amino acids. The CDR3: CASSRLAGYDTQYF. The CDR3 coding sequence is TGTGCCAGCAGTAGGCTAGCGGGATACGATACGCAGTATTTT.

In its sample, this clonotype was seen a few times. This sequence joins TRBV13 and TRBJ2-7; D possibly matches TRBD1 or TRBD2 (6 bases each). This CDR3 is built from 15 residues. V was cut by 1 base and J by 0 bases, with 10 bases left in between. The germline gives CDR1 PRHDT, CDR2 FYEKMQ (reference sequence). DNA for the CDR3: TGTGCCAGCAGCTTAGTAGGGGGGTCCTCCTACGAGCAGTACGTC. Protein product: CASSLVGGSSYEQYV.

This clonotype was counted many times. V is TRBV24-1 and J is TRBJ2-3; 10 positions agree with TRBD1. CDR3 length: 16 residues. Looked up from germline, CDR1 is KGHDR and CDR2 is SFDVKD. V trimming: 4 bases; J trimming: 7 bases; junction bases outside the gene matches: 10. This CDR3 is CATSDSLPGQGNTQYF. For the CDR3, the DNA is TGTGCCACCAGTGACTCCCTTCCGGGACAGGGGAATACGCAGTATTTT.

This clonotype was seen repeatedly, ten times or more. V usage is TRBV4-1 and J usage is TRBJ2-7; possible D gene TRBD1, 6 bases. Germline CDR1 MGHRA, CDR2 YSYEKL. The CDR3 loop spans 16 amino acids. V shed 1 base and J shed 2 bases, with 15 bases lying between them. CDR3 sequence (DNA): TGCGCCAGCAGCCAAGTAGGGCGACAGGCGCCCTACGAGCAGTACTTC. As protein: CASSQVGRQAPYEQYF.